Given below is one T cell receptor beta chain in context. Its matching antigen is unknown. The length of the CDR3 is 15 residues. Germline V lookup: CDR1 SGHRS, CDR2 YFSETQ. The sample comes from a study of T cells expressing NK-cell markers. Overall study results and limits: Dominant NKG2C+ clonotype frequencies of about 1.0-8% of CD8+ T cells were measured in about 6 donors.

TCR beta libraries carry UMIs added by 5'RACE template switching. Reanalyzing the 5' RACE reads, TCRdb keeps one entry per CDR3 protein, without DNA. This sample contains about 380,000 distinct CDR3 sequences. The sequencing input was blood T cells: a sorted CD56 or NKG2C T cell subset, CD4+ or CD8+ T cells, or bulk PBMC T cells (not recorded which). The chain links TRBV5-1 to TRBJ2-1; TCRdb designates TRBD2, a call that cannot be tested without DNA. The TCR sequence derives from a man aged 18 to 69 in good health. The chain's CDR3 is CASSVGTSAVNEQFF.